Below, 28 T cell receptor beta chains from the same sample are listed, as sequenced in a study of cytomegalovirus exposure and HLA in healthy donors. Primers: 60 Vbeta forward and 13 Jbeta reverse. Data came from immunoSEQ multiplex PCR; TCRdb stores just in-frame clones and leaves some out. The data contain under 200,000 clones, roughly 80% of them singletons. Sequencing was performed on PBMCs. Source of these receptors: a woman aged 40 to 55 in good health and CMV-seronegative.

CDR3 in DNA: TGTGCCAGCAGCATTAGCGGGGGGAACACCGGGGAGCTGTTTTTT. Translated: CASSISGGNTGELFF. The chain couples TRBV7-9 to TRBJ2-2; TRBD2 matches at 9 bases. The CDR3 runs to 15 residues. Trimming cost V 5 bases and J 1 base; bases outside gene matches: 2. Germline CDR1 reads SEHNR; CDR2 reads FQNEAQ (reference sequence).

CDR3 nucleotides: TGTGCCAGCAGCGCGGGGACCTCCAATTCACCCCTCCACTTT. It is translated as CASSAGTSNSPLHF. This chain links TRBV11-2 with TRBJ1-6, with D possibly matching TRBD1 (5 bases). V lost 5 bases to trimming and J lost 7 bases, with 12 bases between them. Germline V gene lookup returns CDR1 SGHAT and CDR2 FQNNGV. The CDR3 consists of 14 residues.

This clone showed up just a few times. This chain joins TRBV7-9 and TRBJ2-1; 8 nucleotides align to TRBD1. J lost 8 bases, V lost 2 bases, and 8 bases had no gene match. CDR1 is SEHNR and CDR2 is FQNEAQ in the germline V gene (reference sequence). The CDR3 has 15 amino acids. The CDR3 region is CASSLTAGGMDEQFF. The CDR3 nucleotides read TGTGCCAGCAGCTTAACCGCAGGGGGCATGGATGAGCAGTTCTTC.

The chain combines TRBV6-5 with TRBJ1-6, with D perhaps matching TRBD1 (6 bases). Per germline, CDR1 MNHEY and CDR2 SVGAGI. V was trimmed by 5 bases and J by 6 bases, leaving 14 bases between them. The CDR3 sequence is 15 residues long. The CDR3 nucleotides read TGTGCCAGCAGTACAATGACAGGTGTTAATTCACCCCTCCACTTT. Amino acids: CASSTMTGVNSPLHF.

In DNA form, the CDR3 reads TGTGCCAGCGGCCGACTGGGTTGGGAGCAGTTCTTC. The encoded protein is CASGRLGWEQFF. The V call is TRBV7-2, the J call TRBJ2-1; D not certain. CDR1 and CDR2 from the germline V gene are SGHTA and FQGNSA. V dropped 8 bases and J dropped 10 bases, with 15 bases sitting between them. The CDR3 is made up of 12 amino acids.

This clone was observed a few times. The chain links TRBV28 to TRBJ1-6; TRBD1 might be the D (6 bases). The CDR3 loop spans 15 amino acids. CDR1 is MDHEN and CDR2 is SYDVKM in the germline V gene. The ends were cut back, 7 bases at V and 8 bases at J, with 18 bases in the middle. The DNA of the CDR3 is TGTGCCAGCACCCCAGGGGCAGCGAGTTATTCACCCCTCCACTTT. Its protein is CASTPGAASYSPLHF.

The chain joins TRBV5-5 to TRBJ1-5, with a possible D match to TRBD1 (5 bases). V was clipped by 3 bases and J by 7 bases, with 14 bases between them. The CDR3 loop spans 14 amino acids. Germline CDR1 is SGHKS and CDR2 is YYEKEE (reference sequence). The CDR3 region has the DNA TGTGCCAGCAGCTCCCTCGGAGGGGACCAGCCCCAGCATTTT. The encoded protein is CASSSLGGDQPQHF.

This rearrangement joins TRBV6-5 to TRBJ1-1, with D tentatively TRBD1 (5 bases). Germline V gene lookup returns CDR1 MNHEY and CDR2 SVGAGI. CDR3 length: 14 residues. The V and J ends lost 1 base and 6 bases respectively, with 12 bases between them. The CDR3 DNA reads TGTGCCAGCAGTTACTTTATGGGGGGATCTGAAGCTTTCTTT. As protein: CASSYFMGGSEAFF.

The V and J genes are TRBV12-5 and TRBJ1-2; 10 bases are a match to TRBD1. CDR1 is LGHNT, CDR2 FRNRAP, per germline. CDR3 size: 13 residues. Losses at the gene ends were 6 bases for V and 7 bases for J; bases not matched to a gene: 5. CDR3 DNA: TGTGCTAGTGGCCGCGGACAGGGGGGTGGCTACACCTTC. Protein product: CASGRGQGGGYTF.

This clone has a single count. This chain connects TRBV18 to TRBJ2-7; a weak D match, TRBD1 (6 bases). Germline lookup yields CDR1 KGHSH and CDR2 LQKENI. The CDR3 extends over 13 amino acids. Trimming cost V 6 bases and J 2 bases, with 11 bases left between them. The CDR3: CASSLGQTYEQYF. CDR3 in DNA: TGTGCCAGCTCTCTTGGACAGACCTACGAGCAGTACTTC.

This sequence joins TRBV10-1 and TRBJ1-4, with D possibly TRBD1 on 6 matching bases. V dropped 8 bases and J dropped 0 bases, with 10 bases sitting between them. The CDR3 length is 14 residues. In germline, CDR1 is WNHNN, CDR2 SYGVQD (reference sequence). Here the CDR3 DNA reads TGCGCCAGCTCCAGGGGCTCAACTAATGAAAAACTGTTTTTT. It translates to CASSRGSTNEKLFF.

This clone was picked up one time. The chain uses TRBV5-6 and TRBJ1-2, with 10 bases identical to TRBD1. The trim removed 0 bases at V and 8 bases at J, leaving 13 bases unmatched. Germline CDR1 reads SGHDT; CDR2 reads YYEEEE. This CDR3 contains 17 residues. CDR3 loop: CASSLGGPTGGASGYTF. CDR3 sequence (DNA): TGTGCCAGCAGCTTGGGTGGGCCGACAGGGGGCGCCTCCGGCTACACCTTC.

Here the CDR3 reads CASSMGQGGNSPLHF. CDR3 DNA sequence: TGTGCCAGCAGCATGGGACAGGGTGGGAATTCACCCCTCCACTTT. The chain uses TRBV9 and TRBJ1-6, with 9 bases lining up with TRBD1. The CDR3 runs 15 residues. Trimming at V came to 4 bases and at J to 7 bases, leaving 6 bases not matched to a gene. Germline V gene sequence: CDR1 SGDLS, CDR2 YYNGEE.

The rearrangement joins TRBV5-5 to TRBJ1-3, with D possibly being TRBD1 (5 bases). The germline V gene encodes CDR1 SGHKS and CDR2 YYEKEE (reference sequence). V dropped 4 bases and J dropped 2 bases, with 13 bases sitting between them. CDR3 length: 15 residues. The CDR3 region has the DNA TGTGCCAGCAGCCCTTCACCAGGGCCTGGAAACACCATATATTTT. As protein: CASSPSPGPGNTIYF.

The rearrangement uses TRBV5-4 and TRBJ1-2, with 9 bases identical to TRBD1. CDR1 and CDR2 (germline): SGHNT, YYREEE (reference sequence). The CDR3 totals 14 residues. The J segment lost 6 bases and the V segment lost 3 bases, leaving 6 bases of the junction unmatched. CDR3 coding DNA: TGTGCCAGCAGCTGGGCGACAGGGGGTCATGGCTACACCTTC. Its protein is CASSWATGGHGYTF.

This clone was counted a few times. The chain is built from TRBV5-6 and TRBJ2-5; 8 nucleotides align to TRBD1. Germline V CDR1 and CDR2: SGHDT, YYEEEE. V dropped 4 bases and J dropped 14; count of bases not matched to a gene: 10. This CDR3 is built from 12 residues. The CDR3 DNA is TGTGCCAGCAGCCTTGGACAGGGTCGGGTCTACTTC. As protein: CASSLGQGRVYF.

V gene TRBV19 combines with J gene TRBJ2-2; unclear D gene. Germline V gives CDR1 LNHDA, CDR2 SQIVND (reference sequence). There are 14 residues in the CDR3. V was shortened by 7 bases and J by 6 bases, with 15 bases between the two germline ends. DNA of the CDR3: TGTGCCAGTACCCCGGCCACTACACCCGGGGAGCTGTTTTTT. This sequence encodes CASTPATTPGELFF.

J is TRBJ2-3 and V is TRBV15; TRBD2 matches at 10 bases. The V segment lost 8 bases and the J segment 2 bases; nucleotides outside the gene matches: 7. CDR1 is LNHNV and CDR2 is YYDKDF in the germline V gene (reference sequence). The CDR3 spans 15 residues. This CDR3 is CATVRTSGTTDTQYF. The CDR3 DNA follows: TGTGCCACCGTTCGAACTAGCGGGACCACAGATACGCAGTATTTT.

V is TRBV5-5 and J is TRBJ2-1; the D gene is possibly TRBD2 (6 bases). V was trimmed by 0 bases and J by 0 bases, leaving 10 bases between them. Germline-derived CDR1 and CDR2 are SGHKS and YYEKEE (reference sequence). CDR3 length: 16 residues. CDR3 DNA sequence: TGTGCCAGCAGCTTGGTTGCCGGGAGCTCCTACAATGAGCAGTTCTTC. Encoded protein: CASSLVAGSSYNEQFF.

This chain uses TRBV7-9 with TRBJ2-3, with D unresolved. The germline V gene encodes CDR1 SEHNR and CDR2 FQNEAQ (reference sequence). The CDR3 extends over 16 amino acids. V lost 6 bases to trimming and J lost 0 bases, with 16 bases between them. CDR3 nucleotides: TGTGCCAGCAGGTCCCCTGGGCTGCAAAGCACAGATACGCAGTATTTT. It codes for CASRSPGLQSTDTQYF.

The chain is built from TRBV6-5 and TRBJ1-1, with 7 bases fitting TRBD1. CDR1 is MNHEY, CDR2 SVGAGI, per germline. The trim removed 2 bases at V and 3 bases at J, leaving 0 bases unmatched. The CDR3 runs 13 residues. The CDR3 spells CASSYRGHTEAFF. The CDR3, as DNA: TGTGCCAGCAGTTACAGGGGGCACACTGAAGCTTTCTTT.

This clone appeared once. V is TRBV28 and J is TRBJ1-5, with 10 bases identical to TRBD1. The CDR3 covers 20 residues. Looked up from germline, CDR1 is MDHEN and CDR2 is SYDVKM. V shed 1 base, J shed 2 bases, and the junction held 14 bases outside the gene matches. The CDR3 DNA reads as TGTGCCAGCAGTTTATTCTCTGACAGGGGGCGGATGATAGGCAATCAGCCCCAGCATTTT. The encoded protein is CASSLFSDRGRMIGNQPQHF.

This clone showed up just once. The chain joins TRBV6-1 to TRBJ2-1; the D is unclear. Trimming shortened V by 7 bases and J by 1 base, and 2 bases separated the two germline ends. This CDR3 comprises 11 residues. Germline lookup yields CDR1 MNHNS and CDR2 SASEGT. The CDR3 protein is CASTSYNEQFF. The CDR3 bases are TGTGCCAGCACGTCCTACAATGAGCAGTTCTTC.

This chain joins TRBV7-2 and TRBJ1-6; a weak D match, TRBD1 (6 bases). V lost 7 bases and J lost 14, with 21 bases in between. The CDR3 has 14 residues. CDR1 and CDR2 (germline): SGHTA, FQGNSA. The CDR3 bases are TGTGCCAGCACCCAAACTCCGGGACAAACCTCCCTCCACTTT. It yields the protein CASTQTPGQTSLHF.

The chain joins TRBV2 to TRBJ1-5; D is uncertain. Germline V gene sequence: CDR1 SNHLY, CDR2 FYNNEI. The CDR3 runs 13 residues. V lost 2 bases and J 5 bases, leaving 7 bases between the germline ends. The CDR3 reads CASSEFLYQPQHF. In nucleotides, the CDR3 is TGTGCCAGCAGTGAATTCCTTTATCAGCCCCAGCATTTT.

The chain's CDR3 is CAITTDSGQRNTEAFF. In nucleotides, the CDR3 is TGTGCCATCACTACTGACAGCGGACAGAGGAACACTGAAGCTTTCTTT. This chain joins TRBV10-3 and TRBJ1-1, with D possibly TRBD1 on 6 matching bases. The CDR3 loop spans 16 amino acids. CDR1 ENHRY and CDR2 SYGVKD come from the germline V gene. V was clipped by 7 bases and J by 1 base, with 19 bases between them.

As DNA, the CDR3 is TGTGCCAGCAGCAGGACAGGGTCGCGTGAAAAACTGTTTTTT. Protein product: CASSRTGSREKLFF. The genes are TRBV13 and TRBJ1-4; 8 bases align to TRBD1. The CDR3 spans 14 residues. V lost 5 bases to trimming and J lost 7 bases; unmatched junction nucleotides: 6. Looked up from germline, CDR1 is PRHDT and CDR2 is FYEKMQ (reference sequence).

This chain links TRBV6-1 with TRBJ2-7; 7 bases match TRBD1. This CDR3 has 13 amino acids. Germline lookup yields CDR1 MNHNS and CDR2 SASEGT. V lost 1 base and J lost 10; bases outside the gene matches: 7. CDR3 DNA sequence: TGTGCCAGCAGTGAAGATGCCGGGACAGAACAGTACTTC. Residues: CASSEDAGTEQYF.